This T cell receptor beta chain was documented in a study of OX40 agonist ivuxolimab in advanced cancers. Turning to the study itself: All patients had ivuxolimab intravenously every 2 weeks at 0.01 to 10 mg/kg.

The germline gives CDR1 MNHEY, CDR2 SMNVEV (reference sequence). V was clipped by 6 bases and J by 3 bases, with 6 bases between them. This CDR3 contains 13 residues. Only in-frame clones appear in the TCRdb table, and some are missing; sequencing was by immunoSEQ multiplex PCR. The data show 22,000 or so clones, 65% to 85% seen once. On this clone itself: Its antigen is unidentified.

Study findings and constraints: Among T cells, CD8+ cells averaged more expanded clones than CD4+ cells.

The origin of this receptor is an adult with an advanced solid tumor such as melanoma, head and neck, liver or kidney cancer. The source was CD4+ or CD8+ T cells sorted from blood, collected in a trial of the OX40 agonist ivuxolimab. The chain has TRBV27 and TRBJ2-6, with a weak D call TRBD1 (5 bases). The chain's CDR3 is CASRGLGANVLTF. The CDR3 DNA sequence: TGTGCCAGCAGGGGGCTTGGGGCCAACGTCCTGACTTTC.